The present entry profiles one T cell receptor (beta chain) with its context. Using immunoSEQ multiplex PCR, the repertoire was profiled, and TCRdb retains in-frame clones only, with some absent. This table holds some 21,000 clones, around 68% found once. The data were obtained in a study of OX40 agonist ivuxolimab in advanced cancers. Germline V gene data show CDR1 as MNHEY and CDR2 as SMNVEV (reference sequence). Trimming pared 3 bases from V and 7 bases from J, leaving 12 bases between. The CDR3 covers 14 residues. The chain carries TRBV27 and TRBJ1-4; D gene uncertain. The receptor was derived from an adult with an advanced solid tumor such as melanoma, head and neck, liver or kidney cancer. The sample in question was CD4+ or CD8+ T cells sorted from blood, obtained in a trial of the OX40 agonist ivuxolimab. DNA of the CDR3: TGTGCCAGCAGTTTGGGCCAGTGGGGTGAAAAACTGTTTTTT. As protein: CASSLGQWGEKLFF.